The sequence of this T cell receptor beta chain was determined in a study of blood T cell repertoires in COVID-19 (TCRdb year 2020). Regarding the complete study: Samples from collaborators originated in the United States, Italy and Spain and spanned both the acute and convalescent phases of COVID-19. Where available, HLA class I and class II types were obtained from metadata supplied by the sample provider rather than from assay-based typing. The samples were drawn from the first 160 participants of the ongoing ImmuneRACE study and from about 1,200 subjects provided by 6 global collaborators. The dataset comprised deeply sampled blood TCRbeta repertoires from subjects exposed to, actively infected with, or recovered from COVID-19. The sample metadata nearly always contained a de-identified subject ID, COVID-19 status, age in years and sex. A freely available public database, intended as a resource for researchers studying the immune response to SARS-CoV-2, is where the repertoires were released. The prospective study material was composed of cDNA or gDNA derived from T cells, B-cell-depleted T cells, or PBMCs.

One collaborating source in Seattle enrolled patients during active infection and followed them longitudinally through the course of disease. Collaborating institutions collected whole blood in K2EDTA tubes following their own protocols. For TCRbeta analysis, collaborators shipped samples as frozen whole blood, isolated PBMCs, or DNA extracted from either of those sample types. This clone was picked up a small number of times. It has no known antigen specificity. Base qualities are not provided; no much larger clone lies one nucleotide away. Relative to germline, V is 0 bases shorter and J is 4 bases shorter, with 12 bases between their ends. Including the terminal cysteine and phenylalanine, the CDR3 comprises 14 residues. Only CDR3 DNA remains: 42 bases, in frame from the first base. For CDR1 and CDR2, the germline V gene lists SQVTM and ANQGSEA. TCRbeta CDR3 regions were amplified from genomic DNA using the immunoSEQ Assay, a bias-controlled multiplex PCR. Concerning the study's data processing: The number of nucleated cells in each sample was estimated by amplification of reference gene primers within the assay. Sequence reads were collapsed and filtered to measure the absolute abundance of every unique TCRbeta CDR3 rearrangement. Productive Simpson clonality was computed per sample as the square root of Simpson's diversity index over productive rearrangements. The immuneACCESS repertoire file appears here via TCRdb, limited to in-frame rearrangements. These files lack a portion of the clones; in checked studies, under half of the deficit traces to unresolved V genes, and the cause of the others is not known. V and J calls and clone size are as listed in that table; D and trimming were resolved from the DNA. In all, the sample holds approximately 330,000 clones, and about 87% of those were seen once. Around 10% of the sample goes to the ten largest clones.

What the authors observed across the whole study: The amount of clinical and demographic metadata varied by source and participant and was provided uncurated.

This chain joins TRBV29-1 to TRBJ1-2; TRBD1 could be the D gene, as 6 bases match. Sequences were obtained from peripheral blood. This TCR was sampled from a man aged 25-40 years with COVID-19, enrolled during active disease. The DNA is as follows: TGCAGCGTTGAAGATGGGGACACCGGCTATGGCTACACCTTC. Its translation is CSVEDGDTGYGYTF.